Included here is one T cell receptor (beta chain) sequence, with context. The antigen is not known. The sample is drawn from a study of OX40 agonist ivuxolimab in advanced cancers. Findings of the study overall: Researchers did not establish what antigens the expanded peripheral T cells target. CD8+ T cells showed, on average, more clonal expansion than CD4+ cells.

Samples were taken at baseline and on day 1 of cycles 4 and 7. Assay used: immunoSEQ multiplex PCR; TCRdb lists only in-frame clones, some missing. In the table there are about 79,000 clones, about 94% of which are singletons. The sequenced sample was CD4+ or CD8+ T cells sorted from blood, obtained in a trial of the OX40 agonist ivuxolimab. The TCR was taken from an adult with an advanced solid tumor such as melanoma, head and neck, liver or kidney cancer.

Written as DNA, the CDR3 is TGTGCCAGCAGCAAAGCGCACAGGGACCCTCAAGAGACCCAGTACTTC. Translated, it gives CASSKAHRDPQETQYF. The genes are TRBV21-1 and TRBJ2-5; no DNA check was done on the table's D call, TRBD1. TRBV21-1 is a documented pseudogene. CDR3 size: 16 residues.